This T cell receptor beta chain was captured in a study of cytomegalovirus exposure and HLA in healthy donors. Study findings and constraints: In vitro testing confirmed a few CMV-associated chains as specific for CMV antigens. In a later analysis, CMV-associated beta chains were mostly HLA-associated, it appeared. As a later analysis showed, several of the most significant clusters appeared to be linked to common viral pathogens.

It was with 60 Vbeta and 13 Jbeta primers that the PCR ran. As originally analysed: Later, an analysis found tens of millions of unique TCR beta chains, and some 10 million of these were shared. Some clones are missing from TCRdb's copy, which holds only in-frame ones; the method was immunoSEQ multiplex PCR. V and J calls and clone size follow that table, whereas D and trimming were derived from the DNA. The data contain fewer than 150,000 clones, roughly four fifths of them seen just once; the ten biggest clones take up roughly 4.9%. For this clone: Its target is unknown.

The sequencing sample was made of PBMCs. The TCR was taken from a woman between 45 and 60 years old in good health and CMV-seronegative.

CDR3 DNA sequence: TGTGCCAGCAGCGTAGGAAATAGCGGGGGAACCTTGTACACAGATACGCAGTATTTT. This gives the protein CASSVGNSGGTLYTDTQYF. The V and J genes are TRBV9 and TRBJ2-3; 9 bases fit TRBD2. The junction had 13 bases not matched to a gene; V was cut back by 0 bases and J by 2 bases. Germline CDR1 SGDLS, CDR2 YYNGEE. The CDR3 consists of 19 residues.